This passage covers 27 T cell receptor beta chains from one sample sequenced in a study of blood T cell repertoires in COVID-19. Assay: immunoSEQ multiplex PCR; the TCRdb copy retains only in-frame clones and omits some. The sample lists more than 250,000 clones, 80% to 90% occurring once. Sequences were obtained from PBMCs or T cells enriched from blood (not recorded which). The receptor set was obtained from a woman under 30 who had recovered from COVID-19.

The chain links TRBV29-1 to TRBJ1-2, with 7 positions matching TRBD1. From germline, CDR1 is SQVTM and CDR2 ANQGSEA. The CDR3 runs 14 residues. The junction had 9 bases not matched to a gene; V was cut back by 4 bases and J by 4 bases. The CDR3 loop is CSVAYPGQSYGYTF. CDR3 DNA sequence: TGCAGCGTTGCTTATCCGGGACAGAGCTATGGCTACACCTTC.

This sequence joins TRBV5-1 and TRBJ2-1, with 12 bases fitting TRBD2. The V and J ends lost 7 bases and 6 bases, in that order; junction bases with no gene match: 5. The CDR3 sequence is 14 residues long. Germline assignment: CDR1 SGHRS and CDR2 YFSETQ. CDR3 amino acids: CASFMTSGSNEQFF. The CDR3 nucleotides are TGCGCCAGCTTTATGACTAGCGGGAGCAATGAGCAGTTCTTC. Using reference TRBV5-1 and TRBJ2-1 for the parts outside the CDR3, the full variable domain is KAGVTQTPRYLIKTRGQQVTLSCSPISGHRSVSWYQQTPGQGLQFLFEYFSETQRNKGNFPGRFSGRQFSNSRSEMNVSTLELGDSALYLCASFMTSGSNEQFFGPGTRLTVL.

The chain couples TRBV7-9 to TRBJ1-2, with D hard to call. Germline V gene sequence: CDR1 SEHNR, CDR2 FQNEAQ (reference sequence). This CDR3 is built from 16 residues. The V and J ends lost 1 base and 7 bases respectively, with 19 bases between them. CDR3 residues: CASSLGGGLGRSGYTF. The CDR3 coding sequence is TGTGCCAGCAGCTTAGGGGGAGGACTCGGGAGAAGTGGCTACACCTTC.

V and J are TRBV5-1 and TRBJ2-3; D is ambiguous. V was shortened by 1 base and J by 3 bases, with 9 bases between the two germline ends. The CDR3 loop spans 14 amino acids. Germline V gene sequence: CDR1 SGHRS, CDR2 YFSETQ. The CDR3 nucleotides read TGCGCCAGCAGCTTGTATGCGGAGACAGATACGCAGTATTTT. Protein product: CASSLYAETDTQYF. The full variable domain, rest sourced from reference TRBV5-1 and TRBJ2-3, is KAGVTQTPRYLIKTRGQQVTLSCSPISGHRSVSWYQQTPGQGLQFLFEYFSETQRNKGNFPGRFSGRQFSNSRSEMNVSTLELGDSALYLCASSLYAETDTQYFGPGTRLTVL.

The rearrangement joins TRBV5-1 to TRBJ2-5, with 7 bases identical to TRBD1. There are 15 residues in the CDR3. Germline V gene lookup returns CDR1 SGHRS and CDR2 YFSETQ. J lost 2 bases, V lost 1 base, and 5 bases had no gene match. The CDR3: CASSLNTGQQETQYF. Written as DNA, the CDR3 is TGCGCCAGCAGCTTGAACACGGGACAGCAAGAGACCCAGTACTTC.

V gene TRBV27 combines with J gene TRBJ2-7, with a tentative D call TRBD2 (5 bases). Germline CDR1 reads MNHEY; CDR2 reads SMNVEV (reference sequence). The CDR3 loop spans 15 amino acids. The V gene lost 3 bases and the J gene lost 2 bases, with 14 bases spanning the gap. The DNA of the CDR3 is TGTGCCAGCAGTTTGTCGTCGGGGAGAACCTACGAGCAGTACTTC. The encoded protein is CASSLSSGRTYEQYF.

The rearrangement uses TRBV7-3 and TRBJ2-1; TRBD2 agrees at 7 bases. The CDR3 has 15 residues. CDR1 is SGHTA and CDR2 is FQGTGA in the germline V gene. The ends lost 5 bases at V and 2 bases at J; junction bases unmatched: 6. CDR3 DNA: TGTGCCAGCAGCCCTTGGCTAGCGGCCTACAATGAGCAGTTCTTC. This translates into CASSPWLAAYNEQFF.

The chain uses TRBV6-5 and TRBJ1-2, with D uncertain. The V and J ends lost 0 bases and 8 bases respectively, with 10 bases between them. Germline loops: CDR1 MNHEY, CDR2 SVGAGI. CDR3 length equals 13 residues. The CDR3 region is CASSYSVQRGYTF. In DNA, the CDR3 is TGTGCCAGCAGTTACTCGGTCCAGCGGGGCTACACCTTC.

This sequence joins TRBV6-5 and TRBJ1-2; no firm D call. Trimming removed 4 bases from V and 4 bases from J, with 10 bases in between. The CDR3 is 13 amino acids. Germline V gene lookup returns CDR1 MNHEY and CDR2 SVGAGI. This chain's CDR3 is CASSFEGAYGYTF. The CDR3 nucleotides are TGTGCCAGCAGTTTTGAGGGAGCCTATGGCTACACCTTC.

This clone occurred a few times. The chain recombines TRBV6-5 with TRBJ2-5; possibly TRBD1 for D (6 bases). Germline V CDR1 and CDR2: MNHEY, SVGAGI. Trimming took 8 bases from V and 0 from J, leaving 10 bases between them. The length of the CDR3 is 13 residues. Here the CDR3 reads CASERGYQETQYF. The CDR3 DNA sequence: TGTGCCAGCGAAAGGGGGTACCAAGAGACCCAGTACTTC.

The rearrangement links TRBV6-4 to TRBJ1-5, with TRBD1 matching 7 bases. The CDR3 has 15 residues. The V gene end was trimmed by 6 bases and the J gene end by 1 base; junction bases not matched to a gene: 6. Germline lookup yields CDR1 MRHNA and CDR2 SNTAGT. DNA of the CDR3: TGTGCCAGCAGCAGACAGGGTGGGAGCAATCAGCCCCAGCATTTT. Translating gives CASSRQGGSNQPQHF.

The chain carries TRBV30 and TRBJ2-3, with 13 nucleotides matching TRBD2. With 5 bases clipped from V and 0 bases from J, the junction kept 5 bases outside the gene matches. This CDR3 comprises 16 residues. The germline gives CDR1 GTSNPN, CDR2 SVGIG (reference sequence). This CDR3 is CAWGPGLAGSTDTQYF. The DNA of the CDR3 is TGTGCCTGGGGTCCGGGACTAGCGGGAAGCACAGATACGCAGTATTTT.

This clone was recorded only once. This chain joins TRBV29-1 and TRBJ1-1; the D is unclear. This CDR3 is 13 amino acids long. Germline values: CDR1 SQVTM, CDR2 ANQGSEA. The V end was cut by 8 bases, the J end by 3 bases, with 16 bases between. The CDR3 region is CSSSSGWDTEAFF. CDR3 DNA sequence: TGCAGCTCATCGTCCGGGTGGGACACTGAAGCTTTCTTT. The whole variable domain, filled in from reference TRBV29-1 and TRBJ1-1, reads SAVISQKPSRDICQRGTSLTIQCQVDSQVTMMFWYRQQPGQSLTLIATANQGSEATYESGFVIDKFPISRPNLTFSTLTVSNMSPEDSSIYLCSSSSGWDTEAFFGQGTRLTVV.

The gene calls are TRBV13 and TRBJ2-3; 9 nucleotides line up with TRBD2. Germline-derived CDR1 and CDR2 are PRHDT and FYEKMQ (reference sequence). V lost 3 bases to trimming and J lost 5 bases; unmatched junction nucleotides: 3. The length of the CDR3 is 14 residues. The CDR3 DNA reads TGTGCCAGCAGCTTCGCGGGAGGGGAAGATACGCAGTATTTT. This gives the protein CASSFAGGEDTQYF.

The V gene is TRBV9, the J gene TRBJ2-1, with TRBD2 matching over 12 bases. Trimming took 2 bases from V and 4 from J; bases not matched to a gene: 4. Germline lookup yields CDR1 SGDLS and CDR2 YYNGEE. CDR3 size: 16 residues. The CDR3 protein is CASSVLAGGQYNEQFF. For the CDR3, the DNA is TGTGCCAGCAGCGTTCTAGCGGGGGGGCAATACAATGAGCAGTTCTTC. Based on the CDR3 plus reference TRBV9 and TRBJ2-1, the full variable domain is DSGVTQTPKHLITATGQRVTLRCSPRSGDLSVYWYQQSLDQGLQFLIQYYNGEERAKGNILERFSAQQFPDLHSELNLSSLELGDSALYFCASSVLAGGQYNEQFFGPGTRLTVL.

The rearrangement uses TRBV3-1 (or the pseudogene TRBV3-2) and TRBJ1-5, with TRBD1 as a possible D gene (5 bases). The germline V and J ends were trimmed by 5 bases and 3 bases, with 8 bases remaining between them. Germline V gene lookup returns CDR1 LGHDT and CDR2 YNNKEL (reference sequence). The CDR3 consists of 13 residues. The CDR3 region is CASSDSYNQPQHF. The CDR3 DNA follows: TGTGCCAGCAGCGACAGTTACAATCAGCCCCAGCATTTT.

The chain couples TRBV4-2 to TRBJ2-3, with TRBD2 matching 12 bases. The CDR3 consists of 17 residues. Germline CDR1 is LGHNA and CDR2 is YNFKEQ. V lost 2 bases, J lost 3 bases, and 6 bases stayed unmatched. The CDR3 region is CASSQKILAGGTDTQYF. The CDR3 region has the DNA TGTGCCAGCAGCCAAAAGATACTAGCGGGGGGAACAGATACGCAGTATTTT.

The chain joins TRBV6-5 to TRBJ1-5; the D gene is possibly TRBD1 (5 bases). In germline, CDR1 is MNHEY, CDR2 SVGAGI. Trimming shortened V by 0 bases and J by 2 bases, and 8 bases separated the two germline ends. The CDR3 runs to 15 residues. CDR3 sequence (DNA): TGTGCCAGCAGTTACTCGACACAGGGCAATCAGCCCCAGCATTTT. This gives the protein CASSYSTQGNQPQHF.

The V gene is TRBV4-1, the J gene TRBJ1-3; D unresolved. Germline V gene lookup returns CDR1 MGHRA and CDR2 YSYEKL. The V end lost 1 base, the J end lost 0 bases, and 13 bases lay between the germline ends. The CDR3 has 17 amino acids. CDR3 protein: CASSQGSWALSGNTIYF. In DNA form, the CDR3 reads TGCGCCAGCAGCCAAGGATCTTGGGCCCTCTCTGGAAACACCATATATTTT.

This rearrangement joins TRBV11-2 to TRBJ1-2; unclear D gene. Germline V lookup: CDR1 SGHAT, CDR2 FQNNGV. The CDR3 has 13 residues. The V end lost 10 bases, the J end lost 8 bases, and 20 bases lay between the germline ends. The CDR3 loop is CATKRAFSGGYTF. For the CDR3, the DNA is TGTGCCACCAAAAGAGCCTTTTCGGGGGGCTACACCTTC.

The V call is TRBV19, the J call TRBJ2-5, with D unresolved. Trimming stripped 5 bases from V and 0 bases from J, with 13 bases between. Germline V gene lookup returns CDR1 LNHDA and CDR2 SQIVND (reference sequence). This CDR3 comprises 15 residues. The CDR3 bases are TGTGCCAGTAGTCTCACGGCGGAGTACCAAGAGACCCAGTACTTC. This translates into CASSLTAEYQETQYF.

The CDR3 loop is CASSMDRESSGNTIYF. The CDR3 coding sequence is TGTGCCAGTAGCATGGACAGGGAAAGCTCTGGAAACACCATATATTTT. V is TRBV19 and J is TRBJ1-3, with 8 nucleotides matching TRBD1. J gave up 0 bases and V 6 bases, and 7 bases lay outside the gene matches. The CDR3 consists of 16 residues. Per germline, CDR1 LNHDA and CDR2 SQIVND (reference sequence). Using reference TRBV19 and TRBJ1-3 for the parts outside the CDR3, the full variable domain is DGGITQSPKYLFRKEGQNVTLSCEQNLNHDAMYWYRQDPGQGLRLIYYSQIVNDFQKGDIAEGYSVSREKKESFPLTVTSAQKNPTAFYLCASSMDRESSGNTIYFGEGSWLTVV.

The V and J genes are TRBV7-9 and TRBJ1-1, with TRBD1 identical over 7 bases. This CDR3 spans 15 amino acids. Germline V gene sequence: CDR1 SEHNR, CDR2 FQNEAQ (reference sequence). V dropped 5 bases and J dropped 7; count of bases not matched to a gene: 13. The CDR3 spells CASSTKPFRDSEAFF. The CDR3 DNA reads TGTGCCAGCAGCACGAAGCCGTTCCGGGACAGTGAAGCTTTCTTT. The whole variable domain, filled in from reference TRBV7-9 and TRBJ1-1, reads DTGVSQNPRHKITKRGQNVTFRCDPISEHNRLYWYRQTLGQGPEFLTYFQNEAQLEKSRLLSDRFSAERPKGSFSTLEIQRTEQGDSAMYLCASSTKPFRDSEAFFGQGTRLTVV.

The chain employs TRBV18 and TRBJ1-2; D perhaps matches TRBD1 (6 bases). Looked up from germline, CDR1 is KGHSH and CDR2 is LQKENI. There are 14 residues in the CDR3. V shed 0 bases and J shed 6 bases, with 11 bases lying between them. This CDR3 is CASSPPAGADGYTF. CDR3 nucleotides: TGTGCCAGCTCACCACCCGCAGGGGCGGATGGCTACACCTTC.

This clone was detected a few times. This chain joins TRBV3-1 (or the pseudogene TRBV3-2) and TRBJ2-7; 8 positions agree with TRBD2. Trimming cost V 1 base and J 4 bases; bases outside gene matches: 6. The CDR3 spans 15 residues. Germline loops: CDR1 LGHDT, CDR2 YNNKEL (reference sequence). The CDR3 spells CASSQGGTSTYEQYF. Here the CDR3 DNA reads TGTGCCAGCAGCCAAGGCGGGACTAGTACGTACGAGCAGTACTTC.

V and J are TRBV2 and TRBJ1-3, with D possibly TRBD1 on 5 matching bases. The CDR3 totals 15 residues. The V and J ends lost 5 bases and 4 bases respectively, with 15 bases between them. Germline V gene lookup returns CDR1 SNHLY and CDR2 FYNNEI. The CDR3 coding sequence is TGTGCCAGCAGTTCACAGGCGTCTGGGGGAAACACCATATATTTT. This encodes CASSSQASGGNTIYF.

V gene TRBV15 combines with J gene TRBJ2-3; TRBD1 is a possible D gene (6 bases). The CDR3 runs 15 residues. Trimming removed 1 base at V and 4 bases at J, with 12 bases between. Germline assignment: CDR1 LNHNV and CDR2 YYDKDF (reference sequence). Here the CDR3 reads CATSRVAGAADTQYF. As DNA, the CDR3 is TGTGCCACCAGCAGAGTTGCAGGGGCGGCAGATACGCAGTATTTT.